One and the same sample provided the 2 T cell receptor beta chains below, sequenced in a study of OX40 agonist ivuxolimab in advanced cancers. Using immunoSEQ multiplex PCR, the repertoire was profiled, and TCRdb retains in-frame clones only, with some absent. Among some 40,000 clones listed, about 90% were seen once. Sample: CD4+ or CD8+ T cells sorted from blood, taken in a trial of the OX40 agonist ivuxolimab. These receptors originate from an adult with an advanced solid tumor such as melanoma, head and neck, liver or kidney cancer.

The rearrangement joins TRBV19 to TRBJ2-2; D remains ambiguous. CDR1 is LNHDA and CDR2 is SQIVND in the germline V gene (reference sequence). Trimming took off 4 bases at V and 0 bases at J, with 6 bases between the two ends. The CDR3 consists of 14 residues. The CDR3 sequence: CASSTVANTGELFF. CDR3 bases: TGTGCCAGTAGTACTGTAGCGAACACCGGGGAGCTGTTTTTT.

The chain links TRBV27 to TRBJ2-6, with D uncertain. The V end was cut by 3 bases, the J end by 0 bases, with 9 bases between. This CDR3 spans 16 amino acids. Germline V lookup: CDR1 MNHEY, CDR2 SMNVEV (reference sequence). As DNA, the CDR3 is TGTGCCAGCAGTTTCGGTTCAGGCTCTGGGGCCAACGTCCTGACTTTC. Its translation is CASSFGSGSGANVLTF.